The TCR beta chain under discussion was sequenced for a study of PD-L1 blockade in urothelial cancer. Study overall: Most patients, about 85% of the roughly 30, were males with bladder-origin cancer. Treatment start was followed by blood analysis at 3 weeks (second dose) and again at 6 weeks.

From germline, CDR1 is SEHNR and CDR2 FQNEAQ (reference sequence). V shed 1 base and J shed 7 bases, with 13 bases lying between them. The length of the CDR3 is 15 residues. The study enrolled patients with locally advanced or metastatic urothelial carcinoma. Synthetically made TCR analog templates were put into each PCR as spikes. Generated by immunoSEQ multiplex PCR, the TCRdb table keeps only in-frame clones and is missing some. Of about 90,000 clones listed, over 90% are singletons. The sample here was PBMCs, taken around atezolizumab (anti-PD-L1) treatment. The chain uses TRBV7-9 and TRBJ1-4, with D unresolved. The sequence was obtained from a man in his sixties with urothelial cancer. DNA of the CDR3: TGTGCCAGCAGCTTAGAATCAGGTCTAAGTGAAAAACTGTTTTTT. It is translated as CASSLESGLSEKLFF.